This T cell receptor (beta chain) was profiled in a study of blood T cell repertoires in COVID-19. The method was immunoSEQ multiplex PCR; TCRdb's version includes in-frame clones alone and lacks a portion of them. The table records over 200,000 clones, about 85% of them present only once. This CDR3 is built from 13 residues. V gave up 3 bases and J gave up 7 bases, with 12 bases separating them. The chain uses TRBV12-3 or TRBV12-4 and TRBJ2-5; D gene unclear. The sequenced sample consisted of PBMCs or T cells enriched from blood (not recorded which). This receptor was identified in a man aged 40-49 years who had recovered from COVID-19. DNA for the CDR3: TGTGCCAGCAGTTTCGAACCGGTCGGGACCCAGTACTTC. It is translated as CASSFEPVGTQYF.